The clone carrying this T cell receptor (beta chain) was picked up many times. Its specificity is unknown. TCRdb reprocessed the RT-PCR reads with MiXCR, giving one entry per CDR3 protein. Of about 830,000 distinct CDR3 sequences listed, approximately 17% are singletons. The data originate from a study of response to subunit inactivated influenza vaccine. Study outcomes and limitations: Authors suggested each seasonal flu vaccination may recruit only limited numbers of new T cells.

The V and J ends lost 2 bases and 4 bases respectively, with 9 bases between them. Germline V lookup: CDR1 DFQATT, CDR2 SNEGSKA (reference sequence). The CDR3 length is 13 residues. This clonotype was sampled from a man aged 50 to 59 who received an inactivated influenza vaccine. The source was PBMCs from blood, collected 4 to 6 days after vaccination. The chain links TRBV20-1 to TRBJ1-5; D gene unclear. The CDR3 loop is CSARRAANQPQHF. CDR3 in DNA: TGCAGTGCTAGAAGGGCGGCTAATCAGCCCCAGCATTTT.